The 2 T cell receptor beta chains given below trace back to one sample, sequenced in a study of blood T cell repertoires in COVID-19. The table came from immunoSEQ multiplex PCR; TCRdb's copy has only in-frame clones and leaves some out. This repertoire shows about 53,000 clones, approximately 82% found once; its top ten account for more than 13%. Source material: peripheral blood. The receptors derive from a human donor in a cohort sampled during active COVID-19.

This sequence joins TRBV29-1 and TRBJ1-2, with 9 positions matching TRBD1. The germline V gene encodes CDR1 SQVTM and CDR2 ANQGSEA. The CDR3 totals 13 residues. V gave up 6 bases and J gave up 8 bases; unmatched junction bases: 10. CDR3 sequence reads: CSVRQTGGGGYTF. CDR3 DNA sequence: TGCAGCGTCCGTCAGACAGGGGGAGGAGGCTACACCTTC.

This clone occurred once. The chain carries TRBV4-3 and TRBJ2-3, with D possibly matching TRBD2 (7 bases). Trimming shortened V by 6 bases and J by 2 bases, and 9 bases separated the two germline ends. CDR1 is LGHNA and CDR2 is YSLEER in the germline V gene. CDR3 size: 13 residues. The CDR3 region is CASRGGDTDTQYF. The DNA for the CDR3 is TGCGCCAGCAGAGGGGGGGACACAGATACGCAGTATTTT.